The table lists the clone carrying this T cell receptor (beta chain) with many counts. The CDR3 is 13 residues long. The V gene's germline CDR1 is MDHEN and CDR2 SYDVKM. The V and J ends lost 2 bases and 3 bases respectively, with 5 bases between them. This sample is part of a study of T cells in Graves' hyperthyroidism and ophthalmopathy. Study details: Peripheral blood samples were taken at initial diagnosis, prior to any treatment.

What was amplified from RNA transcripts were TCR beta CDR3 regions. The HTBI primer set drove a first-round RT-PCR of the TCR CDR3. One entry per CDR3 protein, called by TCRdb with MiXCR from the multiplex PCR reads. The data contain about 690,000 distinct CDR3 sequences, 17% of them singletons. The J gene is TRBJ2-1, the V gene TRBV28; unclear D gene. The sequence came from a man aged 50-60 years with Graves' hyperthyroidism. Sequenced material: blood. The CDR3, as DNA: TGTGCCAGCAGTTTAGATCTCTACAATGAGCAGTTCTTC. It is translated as CASSLDLYNEQFF.